This T cell receptor (beta chain) was retrieved from a study of T cell responses to AZD1222 COVID-19 vaccine. Regarding the study as a whole: A mostly white British donor set with more females was recruited, and clonal diversity was possibly underestimated.

V shed 2 bases and J 6 bases; nucleotides not matched to a gene: 4. Germline V CDR1 and CDR2: SGHDN, FVKESK. CDR3 length equals 13 residues. Comments on this clone: Its antigen is not identified.

Sequencing was performed with immunoSEQ multiplex PCR; in TCRdb, only in-frame clones are kept and a portion is missing. The table includes 100,000 to 120,000 clones, around 93% detected once. The clonotype originates from an adult in good health. The material sequenced was peripheral blood, taken on day 0 of AZD1222 vaccination. The chain carries TRBV14 and TRBJ2-7, with 7 nucleotides matching TRBD1. As DNA, the CDR3 is TGTGCCAGCAGCCAACTACAGGGGATCGAGCAGTACTTC. Its protein product is CASSQLQGIEQYF. Using reference TRBV14 and TRBJ2-7 for the parts outside the CDR3, the full variable domain is EAGVTQFPSHSVIEKGQTVTLRCDPISGHDNLYWYRRVMGKEIKFLLHFVKESKQDESGMPNNRFLAERTGGTYSTLKVQPAELEDSGVYFCASSQLQGIEQYFGPGTRLTVT.